The source of this T cell receptor (beta chain) is a study of T cell repertoires in cytomegalovirus infection. Study at large: In public TCR beta signatures, there were indications of both CMV infection and matching HLA type.

Study-wide results and caveats: CMV carriers having the relevant HLA were flagged by cumulative public TCR beta family frequency.

TCRdb re-derived calls from the reads in MiXCR, one entry per CDR3 protein. The sample consists of around 740,000 distinct CDR3 sequences, under 40% of them appearing once. Comment on this clonotype: As yet, its antigen is unknown.

What was sequenced was PBMCs. The TCR was taken from a human donor in good health (CMV status not recorded). Some clones in this sample may be carry-over from other donors' samples.

CDR3 residues: CASSHPAGGTYEQYF. The CDR3 bases are TGTGCCAGCAGTCACCCCGCGGGAGGGACCTACGAGCAGTACTTC. The genes are TRBV27 and TRBJ2-7, with 9 bases aligning to TRBD2. Germline-derived CDR1 and CDR2 are MNHEY and SMNVEV (reference sequence). This CDR3 is 15 amino acids long. Unmatched junction bases numbered 7, after V lost 5 bases and J lost 2 bases.